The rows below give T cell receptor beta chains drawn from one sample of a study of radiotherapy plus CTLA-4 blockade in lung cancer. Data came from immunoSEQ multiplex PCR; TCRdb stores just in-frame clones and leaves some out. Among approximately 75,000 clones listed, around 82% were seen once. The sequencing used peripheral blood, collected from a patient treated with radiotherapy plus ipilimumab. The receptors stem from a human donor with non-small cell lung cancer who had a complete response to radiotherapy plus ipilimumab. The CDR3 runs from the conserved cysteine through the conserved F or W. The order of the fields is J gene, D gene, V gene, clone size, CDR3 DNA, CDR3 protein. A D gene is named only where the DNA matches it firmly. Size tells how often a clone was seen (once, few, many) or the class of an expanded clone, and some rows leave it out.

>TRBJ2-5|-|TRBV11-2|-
TGTGCCAGCAGCTTAGATCTGGAGACCCAGTACTTC
CASSLDLETQYF
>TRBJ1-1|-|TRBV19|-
TGTGCCAGTATAAACAGGGCCAGCAGGGAAGCTTTCTTT
CASINRASREAFF
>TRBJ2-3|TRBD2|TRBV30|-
TGTGCCTGGACCCGAGGGACTAGCGGGAGGTTTTCAGATACGCAGTATTTT
CAWTRGTSGRFSDTQYF
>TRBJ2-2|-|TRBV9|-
TGTGCCAGCAGCGTAGACACCGGGGAGCTGTTTTTT
CASSVDTGELFF
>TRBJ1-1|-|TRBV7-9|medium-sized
TGTGCCAGCAGCAGAGAACAGATGAACACTGAAGCTTTCTTT
CASSREQMNTEAFF
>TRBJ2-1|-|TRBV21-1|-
TGTGCCAGCCCCAGGGGGGCCCGGGGGCAGTTCTTC
CASPRGARGQFF
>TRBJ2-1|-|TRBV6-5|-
TGTGCCAGCAGTTTTCGGGGGAACAATGCGAATGAGCAGTTCTTC
CASSFRGNNANEQFF
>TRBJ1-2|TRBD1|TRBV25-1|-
TGTGCCAGCAGTGATGGACAGGGGGTTTTTGGCTACACCTTC
CASSDGQGVFGYTF
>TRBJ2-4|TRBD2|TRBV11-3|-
TGTGCCAGCAGCCGTGGGACTAGCGGAAAAAACATTCAGTACTTC
CASSRGTSGKNIQYF
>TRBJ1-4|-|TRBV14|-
TGTGCCAGCAGCCAAGAACAGGGTACTAATGAAAAACTGTTTTTT
CASSQEQGTNEKLFF
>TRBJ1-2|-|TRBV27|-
TGTGCCAGCAGGGGCTTTTATGGCTACACCTTC
CASRGFYGYTF
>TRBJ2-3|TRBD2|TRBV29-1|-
TGCAGCGTTACTTCAGCGGGGACTAGCACAGATACGCAGTATTTT
CSVTSAGTSTDTQYF
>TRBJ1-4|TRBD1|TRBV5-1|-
TGCGCCAGCAGCCTGGGACAGGGAGCTAATGAAAAACTGTTTTTT
CASSLGQGANEKLFF
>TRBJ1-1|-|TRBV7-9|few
TGTGCCAGCAGCTTCTCAGGCAGCCTGGGAACTGAAGCTTTCTTT
CASSFSGSLGTEAFF
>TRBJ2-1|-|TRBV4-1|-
TGCGCCAGCAGCCCCCAGGGCCTGGGCAATGAGCAGTTCTTC
CASSPQGLGNEQFF
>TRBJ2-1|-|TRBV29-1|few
TGCAGCGTTGTACTACCGAATTACAATGAGCAGTTCTTC
CSVVLPNYNEQFF
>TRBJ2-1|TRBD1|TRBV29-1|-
TGCAGCGTTCTCGAGGGACAGGGGGCCTACAATGAGCAGTTCTTC
CSVLEGQGAYNEQFF
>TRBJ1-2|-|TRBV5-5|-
TGTGCCAGCAGCTTGGACTGGGACTATGGCTACACCTTC
CASSLDWDYGYTF